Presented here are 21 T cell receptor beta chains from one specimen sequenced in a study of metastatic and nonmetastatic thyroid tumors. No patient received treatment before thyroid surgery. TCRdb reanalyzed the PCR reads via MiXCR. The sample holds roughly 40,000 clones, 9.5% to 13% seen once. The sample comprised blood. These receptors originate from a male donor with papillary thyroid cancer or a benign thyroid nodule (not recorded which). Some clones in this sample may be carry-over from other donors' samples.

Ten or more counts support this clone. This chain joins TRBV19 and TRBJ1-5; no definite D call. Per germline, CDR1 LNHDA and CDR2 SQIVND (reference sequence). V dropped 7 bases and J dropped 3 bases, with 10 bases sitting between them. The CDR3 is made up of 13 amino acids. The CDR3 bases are TGTGCCAGTAAAACAGCCTCCAATCAGCCCCAGCATTTT. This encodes CASKTASNQPQHF.

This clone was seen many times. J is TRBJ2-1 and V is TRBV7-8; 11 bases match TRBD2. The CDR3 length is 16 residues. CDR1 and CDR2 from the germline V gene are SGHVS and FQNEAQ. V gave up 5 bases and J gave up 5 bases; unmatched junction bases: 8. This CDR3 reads CASSRRLAGTNNEQFF. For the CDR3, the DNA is TGTGCCAGCAGCCGACGACTAGCGGGAACAAACAATGAGCAGTTCTTC.

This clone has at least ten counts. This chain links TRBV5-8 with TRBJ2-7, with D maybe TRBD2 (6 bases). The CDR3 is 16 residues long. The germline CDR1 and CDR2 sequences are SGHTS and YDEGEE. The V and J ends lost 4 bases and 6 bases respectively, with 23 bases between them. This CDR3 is CASSAIMGTPSREQYF. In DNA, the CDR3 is TGTGCCAGCAGCGCGATCATGGGGACTCCTAGCCGCGAGCAGTACTTC.

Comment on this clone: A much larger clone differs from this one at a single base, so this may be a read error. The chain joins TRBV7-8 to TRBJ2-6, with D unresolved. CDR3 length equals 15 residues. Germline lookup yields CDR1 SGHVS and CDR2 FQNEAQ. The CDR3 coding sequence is TGTACCAGCAGCTTATGGTCCTCTGGGGCCAACGTCCTGACTTTC. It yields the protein CTSSLWSSGANVLTF. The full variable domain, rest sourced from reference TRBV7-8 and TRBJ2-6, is GAGVSQSPRYKVAKRGQDVALRCDPISGHVSLFWYQQALGQGPEFLTYFQNEAQLDKSGLPSDRFFAERPEGSVSTLKIQRTQQEDSAVYLCTSSLWSSGANVLTFGAGSRLTVL.

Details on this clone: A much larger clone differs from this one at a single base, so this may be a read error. The DNA for the CDR3 is TGTGCCTCTGCGGGGACTAAAGCCTACGAGCGGTACTTC. It translates to CASAGTKAYERYF. This sequence joins TRBV30 and TRBJ2-7, with 7 positions matching TRBD2. This CDR3 is 13 amino acids long. The germline gives CDR1 GTSNPN, CDR2 SVGIG (reference sequence).

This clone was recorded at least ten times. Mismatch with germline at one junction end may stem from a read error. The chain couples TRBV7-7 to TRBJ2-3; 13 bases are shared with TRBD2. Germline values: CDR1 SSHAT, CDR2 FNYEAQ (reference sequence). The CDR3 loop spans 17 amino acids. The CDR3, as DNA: TGTGCTAGCAGCATCCTCCCGGGACTAGCGGGAACAGATACGCAGTATTTT. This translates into CASSILPGLAGTDTQYF.

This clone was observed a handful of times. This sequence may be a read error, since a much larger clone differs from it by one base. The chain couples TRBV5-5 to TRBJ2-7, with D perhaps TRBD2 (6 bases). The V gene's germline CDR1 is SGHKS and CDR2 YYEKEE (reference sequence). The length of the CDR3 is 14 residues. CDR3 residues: CAISLVMGGPEQYF. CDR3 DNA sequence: TGTGCCATCAGCTTGGTAATGGGGGGACCCGAGCAGTACTTC.

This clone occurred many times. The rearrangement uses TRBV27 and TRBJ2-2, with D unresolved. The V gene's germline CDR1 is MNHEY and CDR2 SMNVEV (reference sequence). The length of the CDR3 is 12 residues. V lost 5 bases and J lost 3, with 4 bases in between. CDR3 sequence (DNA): TGTGCCAGCAGTCCCGACACCGGGGAGCTGTTTTTT. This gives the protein CASSPDTGELFF.

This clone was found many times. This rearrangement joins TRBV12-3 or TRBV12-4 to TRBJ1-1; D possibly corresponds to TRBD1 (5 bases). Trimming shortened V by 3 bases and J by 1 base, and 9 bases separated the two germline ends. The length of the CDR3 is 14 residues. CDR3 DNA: TGTGCCAGCAGTTTTCGTGGGGGGAACACTGAAGCTTTCTTT. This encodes CASSFRGGNTEAFF.

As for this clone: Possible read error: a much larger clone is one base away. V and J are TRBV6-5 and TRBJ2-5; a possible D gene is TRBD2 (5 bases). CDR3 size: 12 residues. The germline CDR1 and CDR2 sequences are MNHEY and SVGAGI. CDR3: CASSYDGETHYF. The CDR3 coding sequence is TGTGCCAGCAGTTACGACGGGGAGACCCACTACTTC.

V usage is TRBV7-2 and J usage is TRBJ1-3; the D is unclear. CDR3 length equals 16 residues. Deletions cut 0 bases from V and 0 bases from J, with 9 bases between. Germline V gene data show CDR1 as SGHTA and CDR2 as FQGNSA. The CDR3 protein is CASSLAGSNSGNTIYF. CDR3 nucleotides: TGTGCCAGCAGCTTAGCTGGAAGTAACTCTGGAAACACCATATATTTT.

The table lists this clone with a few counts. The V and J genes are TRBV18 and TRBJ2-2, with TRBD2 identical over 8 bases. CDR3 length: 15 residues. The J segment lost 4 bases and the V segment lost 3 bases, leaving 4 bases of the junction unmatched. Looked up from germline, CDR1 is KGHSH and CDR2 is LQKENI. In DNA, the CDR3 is TGTGCCAGCTCACCGGCGGCGGGAGGCACCGGGGAGCTGTTTTTT. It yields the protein CASSPAAGGTGELFF.

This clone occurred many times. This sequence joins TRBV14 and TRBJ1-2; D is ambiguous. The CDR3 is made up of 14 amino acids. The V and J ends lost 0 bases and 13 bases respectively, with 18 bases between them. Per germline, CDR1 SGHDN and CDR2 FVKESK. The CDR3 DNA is TGTGCCAGCAGCCAAGACCCTACTGGGAGGGAGGTCACCTTC. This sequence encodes CASSQDPTGREVTF.

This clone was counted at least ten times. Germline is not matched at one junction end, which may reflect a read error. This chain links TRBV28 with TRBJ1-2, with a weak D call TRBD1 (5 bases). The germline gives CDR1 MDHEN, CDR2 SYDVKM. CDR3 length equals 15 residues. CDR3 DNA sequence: TGTGCCAGCAGTCTGGCGAGTTGGGGGAACTATGACTACACCTTC. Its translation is CASSLASWGNYDYTF.

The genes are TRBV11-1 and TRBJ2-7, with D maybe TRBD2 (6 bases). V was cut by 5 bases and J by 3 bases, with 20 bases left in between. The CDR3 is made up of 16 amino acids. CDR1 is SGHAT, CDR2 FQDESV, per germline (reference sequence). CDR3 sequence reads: CASSLWPTVEGYEQYF. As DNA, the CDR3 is TGTGCCAGCAGCCTCTGGCCTACAGTGGAGGGCTACGAGCAGTACTTC.

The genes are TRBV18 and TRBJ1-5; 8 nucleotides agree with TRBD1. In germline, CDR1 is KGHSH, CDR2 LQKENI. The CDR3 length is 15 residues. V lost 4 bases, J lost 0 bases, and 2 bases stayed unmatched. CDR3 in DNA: TGTGCCAGCTCACGGGACAGGTATAGCAATCAGCCCCAGCATTTT. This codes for CASSRDRYSNQPQHF.

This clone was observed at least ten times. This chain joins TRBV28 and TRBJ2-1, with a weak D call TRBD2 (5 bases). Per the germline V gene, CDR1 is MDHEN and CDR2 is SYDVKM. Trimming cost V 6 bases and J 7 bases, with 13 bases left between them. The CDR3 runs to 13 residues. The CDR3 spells CASRGKRTNEQFF. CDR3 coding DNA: TGTGCCAGCAGGGGGAAGCGGACTAATGAGCAGTTCTTC. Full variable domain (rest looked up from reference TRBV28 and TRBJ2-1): DVKVTQSSRYLVKRTGEKVFLECVQDMDHENMFWYRQDPGLGLRLIYFSYDVKMKEKGDIPEGYSVSREKKERFSLILESASTNQTSMYLCASRGKRTNEQFFGPGTRLTVL.

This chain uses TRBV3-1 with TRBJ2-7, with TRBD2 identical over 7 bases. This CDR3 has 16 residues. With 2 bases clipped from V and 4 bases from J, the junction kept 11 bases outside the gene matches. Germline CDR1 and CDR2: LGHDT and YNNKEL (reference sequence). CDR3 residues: CASSQWREGGIYEQYF. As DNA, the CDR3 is TGTGCCAGCAGCCAATGGAGGGAGGGAGGCATATACGAGCAGTACTTC.

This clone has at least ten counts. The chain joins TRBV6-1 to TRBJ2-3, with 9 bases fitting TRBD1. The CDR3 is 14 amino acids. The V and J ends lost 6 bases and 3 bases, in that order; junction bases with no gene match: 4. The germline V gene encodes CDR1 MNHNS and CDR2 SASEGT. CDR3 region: CASSRDRATDTQYF. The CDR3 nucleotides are TGTGCCAGCAGCCGGGACAGGGCAACAGATACGCAGTATTTT.

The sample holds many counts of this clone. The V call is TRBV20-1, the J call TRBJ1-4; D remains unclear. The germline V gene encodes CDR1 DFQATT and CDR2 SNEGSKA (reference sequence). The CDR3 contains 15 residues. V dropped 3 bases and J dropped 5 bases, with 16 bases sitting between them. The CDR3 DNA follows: TGCAGTGCTAGCCCCATATTACAGCTAAATGAAAAACTGTTTTTT. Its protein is CSASPILQLNEKLFF.

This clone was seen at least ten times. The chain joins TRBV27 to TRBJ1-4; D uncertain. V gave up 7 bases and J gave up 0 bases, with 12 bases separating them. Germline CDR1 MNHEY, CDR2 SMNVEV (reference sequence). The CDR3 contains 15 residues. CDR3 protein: CASTLTPATNEKLFF. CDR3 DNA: TGTGCCAGCACTCTTACCCCCGCAACTAATGAAAAACTGTTTTTT.